A selection of T cell receptor beta chains follows, all from one sample in a study of CD8 T cells in Susac syndrome. TCRdb redid the calling of the immunoSEQ multiplex PCR reads with MiXCR, one entry per CDR3 protein. The sample lists roughly 130,000 distinct CDR3 sequences; 94% were seen once. Sequencing input: CD4+ T cells from PBMCs. These receptors were obtained from a human donor with multiple sclerosis. Each CDR3 is given with its conserved first and last residue. A D gene is named only where the DNA matches it firmly. The size entry is marked missing in some rows and otherwise reads once, few, many or a size class.

TRBJ1-1	TRBD1	-	TRBV5-4	TGTGCCAGCAGCCGCGGACAGGGGAGAAACACTGAAGCTTTCTTT	CASSRGQGRNTEAFF
TRBJ1-4	-	-	TRBV4-1	TGCGCCAGCAGCTACCGTATTGGTTTAAATGAAAAACTGTTTTTT	CASSYRIGLNEKLFF
TRBJ1-1	-	-	TRBV6-2/TRBV6-3	TGTGCCAGCAGTGCCTCGGGGAACACTGAAGCTTTCTTT	CASSASGNTEAFF
TRBJ1-3	-	-	TRBV20-1	TGCAGTGCTAGAGATCGGTTTTCTGGAAACACCATATATTTT	CSARDRFSGNTIYF
TRBJ2-2	-	-	TRBV6-6	TGTGCCGGCAGTTACCTGGGACCGGACACCGGGGAGCTGTTTTTT	CAGSYLGPDTGELFF
TRBJ2-1	-	once	TRBV30	TGTGCCTGGAGTATAGCGATTGAGCAGTTCTTC	CAWSIAIEQFF
TRBJ2-3	-	-	TRBV6-2/TRBV6-3	TGTGCCAGCAGTTCCCTGGGGGCAGATACGCAGTATTTT	CASSSLGADTQYF
TRBJ2-7	-	-	TRBV25-1	TGTGCCAGCAGTTCTTTTTCTTCCTACGAGCAGTACTTC	CASSSFSSYEQYF
TRBJ1-1	-	-	TRBV12-3/TRBV12-4	TGTGCCAGCAGTGGTCGTGGGGAGAACACTGAAGCTTTCTTT	CASSGRGENTEAFF
TRBJ1-1	TRBD1	-	TRBV7-3	TGTGCCAGCAGACAGGGGACCACTGAAGCTTTCTTT	CASRQGTTEAFF
TRBJ2-7	TRBD1	-	TRBV5-1	TGCGCCAGCAGCTTGAATGGGGGACAGGCCTACGAGCAGTACTTC	CASSLNGGQAYEQYF
TRBJ2-7	-	-	TRBV25-1	TGTGCCAGCAGTGTCCCCCGACACCAACCCTCGGACGAGCAGTACTTC	CASSVPRHQPSDEQYF
TRBJ2-4	TRBD1	-	TRBV18	TGTGCCAGCCTTTCCGGGACAGGGGAAAACATTCAGTACTTC	CASLSGTGENIQYF
TRBJ2-1	-	-	TRBV12-5	TGTGCTAGTCAGGTTCGGGACAATGAGCAGTTCTTC	CASQVRDNEQFF
TRBJ2-7	-	-	TRBV7-2	TGTGCCAGCAGCTTAGCCATACTAGGCGGCGAGCAGTACTTC	CASSLAILGGEQYF
TRBJ2-7	-	-	TRBV7-6	TGTGCCAGCAGCTTAGTTGAGGGGGAAAGATCCTACGAGCAGTACTTC	CASSLVEGERSYEQYF
TRBJ2-5	TRBD1	-	TRBV6-5	TGTGCCAGCAGTTACTCGGGGGACAGGGGGCGAATAGAGACCCAGTACTTC	CASSYSGDRGRIETQYF
TRBJ2-7	-	-	TRBV4-1	TGCGCCAGCAGCCCGGTAGGCGGCAACGAGCAGTACTTC	CASSPVGGNEQYF
TRBJ2-7	-	-	TRBV18	TGTGCCAGCTCACCACGGACAGACTACGAGCAGTACTTC	CASSPRTDYEQYF
TRBJ2-5	-	-	TRBV6-2/TRBV6-3	TGTGCCAGCAGCCAAAGGGGGGTCTCCGAGACCCAGTACTTC	CASSQRGVSETQYF
TRBJ2-3	-	-	TRBV20-1	TGCAGTGCTACCCGGAGCACAGATACGCAGTATTTT	CSATRSTDTQYF
TRBJ1-2	TRBD1	-	TRBV5-4	TGTGCCAGCAGCTTGGGGACAGGGAAGAATGGCTACACCTTC	CASSLGTGKNGYTF
TRBJ2-2	-	-	TRBV30	TGTGCCTGGAGCGGGAGAGGGGGTGGATACACCGGGGAGCTGTTTTTT	CAWSGRGGGYTGELFF
TRBJ2-4	-	-	TRBV20-1	TGCAGTGCTACCGGACTACGTACGAACCTAGCCAAAAACATTCAGTACTTC	CSATGLRTNLAKNIQYF
TRBJ1-5	-	-	TRBV9	TGTGCCAGCAGCCGGACCGGCAATCAGCCCCAGCATTTT	CASSRTGNQPQHF
TRBJ2-5	-	-	TRBV7-9	TGTGCCAGCAGCCATCGAACCGGAGGGGGCACCGAGACCCAGTACTTC	CASSHRTGGGTETQYF
TRBJ2-7	TRBD2	-	TRBV12-3/TRBV12-4	TGTGCCAGCAGTCCCGGACTAGCGGTTACCTACGAGCAGTACTTC	CASSPGLAVTYEQYF
TRBJ2-2	TRBD1	once	TRBV2	TGTGCCAGCAAGCAGGGGGCGTCCGGGGAGCTGTTTTTT	CASKQGASGELFF
TRBJ2-7	-	once	TRBV10-3	TGTGCCATCAGTGAAGTCAGGGTGTCCTACGAGCAGTACTTC	CAISEVRVSYEQYF
TRBJ1-1	-	-	TRBV4-3	TGCGCCAGCAGCCAAGATCCAGGGGTTAGTGGGGGAAACACTGAAGCTTTCTTT	CASSQDPGVSGGNTEAFF
TRBJ2-7	-	-	TRBV12-3/TRBV12-4	TGTGCCAGCAGTTTAGATGTCTCCGTGTTGTACTTC	CASSLDVSVLYF
TRBJ2-2	-	-	TRBV5-1	TGCGCCAGCGGAGTAGCCGGGGAGCTGTTTTTT	CASGVAGELFF
TRBJ2-6	-	once	TRBV20-1	TGCAGTGCTAGAGAACAGGGTTCTGGGGCCAACGTCCTGACTTTC	CSAREQGSGANVLTF
TRBJ2-1	-	-	TRBV20-1	TGCAGTGCTGCCCGGGACAATGAGCAGTTCTTC	CSAARDNEQFF
TRBJ2-2	-	-	TRBV10-3	TGTGCCATCAGTGAACTGAGTCCCGGGGAGCTGTTTTTT	CAISELSPGELFF
TRBJ2-1	TRBD2	-	TRBV9	TGTGCCAGCAGCGTAGGCGCGAGCGGGGGGGCCTTGGTCAATGAGCAGTTCTTC	CASSVGASGGALVNEQFF
TRBJ2-4	-	once	TRBV7-9	TGTGCCAGCAGCTTTTCCGAGACTGAGCAGTACTTC	CASSFSETEQYF
TRBJ1-1	-	-	TRBV7-6	TGTGCCAGCAGCTTAGGGAATCTAGACACTGAAGCTTTCTTT	CASSLGNLDTEAFF
TRBJ2-3	-	-	TRBV6-6	TGTGCCAGCAGCCCGAGAGAGGGGGATACGCAGTATTTT	CASSPREGDTQYF
TRBJ1-2	-	-	TRBV7-2	TGTGCCAGCAGTCGAGGGGCGGACTATGGCTACACCTTC	CASSRGADYGYTF
TRBJ1-2	-	-	TRBV7-9	TGTGCCAGCAGGGGGAAGGGCGGCTACACCTTC	CASRGKGGYTF
TRBJ2-1	-	-	TRBV19	TGTGCCAGTAGTATAGGAGGGAGAAGGAGGAATGAGCAGTTCTTC	CASSIGGRRRNEQFF
TRBJ2-2	-	-	TRBV10-3	TGTGCCATCAGTGAGGGAGGGATCGGGGAGCTGTTTTTT	CAISEGGIGELFF
TRBJ1-5	-	-	TRBV6-1	TGTGCCAGCAGTGAGAGCTGGCGCAATCAGCCCCAGCATTTT	CASSESWRNQPQHF
TRBJ2-5	TRBD1	once	TRBV29-1	TGCAGCGTCTCAACAGGGGGACAGGGGGGACGGGAGACCCAGTACTTC	CSVSTGGQGGRETQYF
TRBJ2-1	-	-	TRBV4-1	TGCGCCAGCAGCCAAGGCGGTGGGAGCTCCTACAATGAGCAGTTCTTC	CASSQGGGSSYNEQFF
TRBJ2-5	TRBD2	-	TRBV7-2	TGTGCCAGCAGCTTAGGACTAGCGGGGACCCAAGAGACCCAGTACTTC	CASSLGLAGTQETQYF
TRBJ2-7	-	-	TRBV6-5	TGTGCCAGCACCACCCCTATTCGGATTCCGTACTTC	CASTTPIRIPYF
TRBJ1-2	-	-	TRBV2	TGTGCCAGCAGTGTTGGGCAGGGAGGCTATGGCTACACCTTC	CASSVGQGGYGYTF
TRBJ2-1	-	-	TRBV20-1	TGCAGTGCTGATGGGACGACCGTTGATGAGCAGTTCTTC	CSADGTTVDEQFF
TRBJ1-6	-	-	TRBV20-1	TGCAGTGCTAGAGATCGGCGAGGGGATAATTCACCCCTCCACTTT	CSARDRRGDNSPLHF
TRBJ2-3	-	-	TRBV27	TGTGCCAGTGCCCGGGACCCGGGCGCAGATACGCAGTATTTT	CASARDPGADTQYF
TRBJ1-4	TRBD1	-	TRBV28	TGTGCCAGCAGTACCGGGACAGGGAATCCTAATGAAAAACTGTTTTTT	CASSTGTGNPNEKLFF
TRBJ2-3	-	once	TRBV20-1	TGCAGTGCTAGAGATCATATCCGGGAGTATGGAGATACGCAGTATTTT	CSARDHIREYGDTQYF
TRBJ2-5	-	-	TRBV5-1	TGCGCCAGCAGGTTCGGACAAGAGACCCAGTACTTC	CASRFGQETQYF
TRBJ2-7	TRBD1	-	TRBV5-4	TGTGCCAGCACCCCGGGGACAGGGCGCGAGCAGTACTTC	CASTPGTGREQYF
TRBJ2-7	TRBD2	-	TRBV9	TGTGCCAGCAGCGTTGGGACTACCACCTACGAGCAGTACTTC	CASSVGTTTYEQYF
TRBJ1-2	TRBD1	-	TRBV6-5	TGTGCCAGCAGCCGAAGGACAGGCCTTTATGGTGGCTACACCTTC	CASSRRTGLYGGYTF
TRBJ1-3	-	-	TRBV30	TGTGCCTGGAGTGTCGCGGGAGGAAACACCATATATTTT	CAWSVAGGNTIYF
TRBJ1-1	TRBD1	-	TRBV5-1	TGCGCCAGCAGCTTACCGGACAGGGGAACTGAAGCTTTCTTT	CASSLPDRGTEAFF